The 19 T cell receptor beta chains below all came from one sample that was sequenced in a study of control samples from healthy donors and cancer patients. The method was immunoSEQ multiplex PCR; TCRdb's version includes in-frame clones alone and lacks a portion of them. The table includes 110,000 to 150,000 clones, 89% detected once. What was sequenced was blood. Source of these receptors: a man younger than 45 in good health.

The genes are TRBV6-5 and TRBJ2-2; TRBD2 matches at 7 bases. V shed 7 bases and J 5 bases; nucleotides not matched to a gene: 4. Germline V gene lookup returns CDR1 MNHEY and CDR2 SVGAGI. The CDR3 has 13 residues. In DNA, the CDR3 is TGTGCCAGCAAGACTAGCTGGACCGGGGAGCTGTTTTTT. This sequence encodes CASKTSWTGELFF.

V and J are TRBV15 and TRBJ2-1; D is perhaps TRBD1 or TRBD2 (6 bases each). CDR3 length: 14 residues. V shed 9 bases and J shed 1 base, with 13 bases lying between them. Germline CDR1 reads LNHNV; CDR2 reads YYDKDF (reference sequence). The CDR3 is CATKLGGSYNEQFF. CDR3 sequence (DNA): TGTGCCACAAAGCTAGGGGGGTCCTACAATGAGCAGTTCTTC.

The chain recombines TRBV6-2 or TRBV6-3 with TRBJ2-2, with a tentative D call TRBD1 (6 bases). This CDR3 has 15 amino acids. The germline CDR1 and CDR2 sequences are MNHEY and SVGEGT. Deletions cut 3 bases from V and 1 base from J, with 9 bases between. The CDR3 here is CASSYLQGNTGELFF. Here the CDR3 DNA reads TGTGCCAGCAGTTATCTACAGGGGAACACCGGGGAGCTGTTTTTT.

The chain recombines TRBV5-1 with TRBJ2-5, with TRBD1 as a possible D gene (6 bases). The germline V and J ends were trimmed by 2 bases and 5 bases, with 10 bases remaining between them. Looked up from germline, CDR1 is SGHRS and CDR2 is YFSETQ. The CDR3 has 13 residues. The CDR3 DNA follows: TGCGCCAGCAGCTTCAGGGGCCGGGAGACCCAGTACTTC. Encoded protein: CASSFRGRETQYF.

The V and J genes are TRBV4-1 and TRBJ2-2; D call uncertain. The CDR3 extends over 13 amino acids. Between the trimmed V and J ends, which lost 0 bases and 7 bases, there was a span of 6 bases. Germline-derived CDR1 and CDR2 are MGHRA and YSYEKL. CDR3 nucleotide sequence: TGCGCCAGCAGCCAAGAAGGTGACGGGGAGCTGTTTTTT. It yields the protein CASSQEGDGELFF.

CDR3 region: CASSLNRGVSDEQYF. The CDR3 DNA reads TGTGCCAGCAGCCTGAACAGGGGCGTGAGCGACGAGCAGTACTTC. The V call is TRBV7-2, the J call TRBJ2-7; TRBD1 agrees at 7 bases. Looked up from germline, CDR1 is SGHTA and CDR2 is FQGNSA. This CDR3 is built from 15 residues. The V segment lost 5 bases and the J segment 5 bases; nucleotides outside the gene matches: 12.

This chain connects TRBV29-1 to TRBJ2-7; D gene ambiguous. V gave up 3 bases and J gave up 5 bases, with 14 bases separating them. The CDR3 contains 13 residues. Germline CDR1 is SQVTM and CDR2 is ANQGSEA. The CDR3 nucleotides read TGCAGCGTTGAGCAGAGCTCTAGGAACGAGCAGTACTTC. It yields the protein CSVEQSSRNEQYF.

The chain couples TRBV7-3 to TRBJ1-1, with 8 bases lining up with TRBD1. Per germline, CDR1 SGHTA and CDR2 FQGTGA. There are 15 residues in the CDR3. Trimming at V came to 5 bases and at J to 2 bases, leaving 7 bases not matched to a gene. Written as DNA, the CDR3 is TGTGCCAGCAGCCTCCAGGGACAGGCAAACACTGAAGCTTTCTTT. This sequence encodes CASSLQGQANTEAFF.

This clone occurred a few times. The chain uses TRBV7-2 and TRBJ1-2, with D possibly TRBD1 on 6 matching bases. The CDR3 extends over 13 amino acids. V was pared by 5 bases and J by 4 bases, with 11 bases between. Germline CDR1 is SGHTA and CDR2 is FQGNSA. Here the CDR3 reads CASSAVGGYGYTF. CDR3 coding DNA: TGTGCCAGCAGCGCGGTAGGGGGCTATGGCTACACCTTC. The full variable domain, completed using reference TRBV7-2 and TRBJ1-2, is GAGVSQSPSNKVTEKGKDVELRCDPISGHTALYWYRQSLGQGLEFLIYFQGNSAPDKSGLPSDRFSAERTGGSVSTLTIQRTQQEDSAVYLCASSAVGGYGYTFGSGTRLTVV.

This sequence joins TRBV6-5 and TRBJ2-2; D might be TRBD2 (6 bases). V lost 7 bases, J lost 6 bases, and 12 bases lay in between. Germline V gene lookup returns CDR1 MNHEY and CDR2 SVGAGI. This CDR3 is built from 13 residues. CDR3 sequence (DNA): TGTGCCAGCAAGGAGGGTTACTCCGGGGAGCTGTTTTTT. Its translation: CASKEGYSGELFF.

The chain couples TRBV29-1 to TRBJ2-1, with TRBD1 matching over 8 bases. Trimming at V came to 4 bases and at J to 6 bases, leaving 8 bases not matched to a gene. The CDR3 loop spans 14 amino acids. Germline V gene lookup returns CDR1 SQVTM and CDR2 ANQGSEA. CDR3 loop: CSVAQGQVSNEQFF. CDR3 sequence (DNA): TGCAGCGTTGCCCAGGGACAGGTCTCCAATGAGCAGTTCTTC.

This clone was found once. V is TRBV9 and J is TRBJ1-2; TRBD1 agrees at 7 bases. The CDR3 loop spans 13 amino acids. Trimming took 2 bases from V and 6 from J; bases not matched to a gene: 4. In germline, CDR1 is SGDLS, CDR2 YYNGEE. In DNA form, the CDR3 reads TGTGCCAGCAGCGTTGACCAGGGGGATGGCTACACCTTC. This sequence encodes CASSVDQGDGYTF.

The V gene is TRBV7-8, the J gene TRBJ1-1, with D perhaps TRBD1 (5 bases). The CDR3 has 15 residues. V gave up 6 bases and J gave up 7 bases, with 21 bases separating them. Germline V gene data show CDR1 as SGHVS and CDR2 as FQNEAQ. For the CDR3, the DNA is TGTGCCAGCAGATCACAAACGGGGCCCCACCTTGAAGCTTTCTTT. This sequence encodes CASRSQTGPHLEAFF. The full variable domain, rest sourced from reference TRBV7-8 and TRBJ1-1, is GAGVSQSPRYKVAKRGQDVALRCDPISGHVSLFWYQQALGQGPEFLTYFQNEAQLDKSGLPSDRFFAERPEGSVSTLKIQRTQQEDSAVYLCASRSQTGPHLEAFFGQGTRLTVV.

Only a few counts were recorded for this clone. The chain uses TRBV5-4 and TRBJ1-4, with 8 bases aligning to TRBD1. The CDR3 is 14 residues long. Trimming cost V 1 base and J 8 bases; bases outside gene matches: 4. The germline V gene has CDR1 SGHNT and CDR2 YYREEE (reference sequence). The CDR3: CASSLRDRQEKLFF. CDR3 bases: TGTGCCAGCAGCTTGAGGGACAGGCAGGAAAAACTGTTTTTT.

The chain combines TRBV25-1 with TRBJ1-1; the D is unclear. This CDR3 comprises 13 residues. Germline CDR1 and CDR2: MGHDK and SYGVNS. The germline V and J ends were trimmed by 7 bases and 1 base, with 10 bases remaining between them. CDR3 sequence reads: CASIGITNTEAFF. The CDR3 DNA reads as TGTGCCAGCATTGGCATTACGAACACTGAAGCTTTCTTT.

The chain has TRBV3-1 (or the pseudogene TRBV3-2) and TRBJ1-1; no firm D call. The germline V and J ends were trimmed by 5 bases and 5 bases, with 18 bases remaining between them. Germline-derived CDR1 and CDR2 are LGHDT and YNNKEL (reference sequence). The CDR3 runs 15 residues. The CDR3 DNA reads TGTGCCAGCAGCTATGGGAAGGGTGGTATAACTGAAGCTTTCTTT. It encodes CASSYGKGGITEAFF.

The chain recombines TRBV30 with TRBJ2-7; 9 bases are shared with TRBD1. Germline V gene sequence: CDR1 GTSNPN, CDR2 SVGIG (reference sequence). V lost 2 bases to trimming and J lost 2 bases; unmatched junction nucleotides: 4. The CDR3 has 14 amino acids. The CDR3 bases are TGTGCCTGGAGTTTGGGACAGGGCCCCTACGAGCAGTACTTC. Encoded protein: CAWSLGQGPYEQYF.

The chain combines TRBV11-3 with TRBJ2-7; D not certain. Trimming cost V 7 bases and J 2 bases, with 9 bases left between them. CDR1 SGHNT and CDR2 YENEEA come from the germline V gene. The CDR3 is 12 residues long. The DNA for the CDR3 is TGTGCCAGCACAAGTGGGGCCTACGAGCAGTACTTC. It encodes CASTSGAYEQYF.

The rearrangement uses TRBV5-4 and TRBJ2-4, with D hard to call. The CDR3 has 14 residues. V dropped 5 bases and J dropped 1 base, with 10 bases sitting between them. Germline-derived CDR1 and CDR2 are SGHNT and YYREEE (reference sequence). Here the CDR3 reads CASSYPSAKNIQYF. DNA of the CDR3: TGTGCCAGCAGTTACCCCTCCGCCAAAAACATTCAGTACTTC.